The present entry profiles one TCR beta chain with its context. Antigen unknown. Given a much more abundant clone one base away, this may be a read error. This record belongs to a study of T cells in Graves' hyperthyroidism and ophthalmopathy. Amplified TCR beta CDR3 regions came from RNA transcripts. First-round RT-PCR of the TCR CDR3 relied on the HTBI primer set. MiXCR, run by TCRdb on the multiplex PCR reads, gives a single entry per CDR3 protein. Among about 570,000 distinct CDR3 sequences listed, around 46% were seen once. This CDR3 is 14 amino acids long. Germline values: CDR1 SNHLY, CDR2 FYNNEI. The study's findings and limits: Expanded thyroid clonotypes (above 0.001) were mostly also found in blood.

This rearrangement joins TRBV2 to TRBJ2-7; 9 nucleotides match TRBD2. This receptor was taken from an adult woman with Graves' disease, either hyperthyroidism or ophthalmopathy (not recorded which). Sequencing used peripheral blood or thyroid tissue (not recorded which). CDR3 in DNA: TGTGCCAGCAGTCCGCGGGGGGGCGGCTACAAGCAGTACTTC. It encodes CASSPRGGGYKQYF.